The T cell receptor (beta chain) described here comes from a study of T cell responses to AZD1222 COVID-19 vaccine. Second doses were pooled across both intervals (about 4 or about 12 weeks). Notes on the study in general: Scientists sampled the repertoires only once the peak T cell response had passed. Spike-wide coverage was observed for vaccine-associated CD4 TCRs, with dominant responses at 160-218 and 743-854.

Turning to this clone: The antigen remains undetermined.

Measured with immunoSEQ multiplex PCR; TCRdb has only the in-frame clones, and not every one. This sample has around 110,000 clones, with about 89% found just once. The V gene lost 6 bases and the J gene lost 7 bases, with 12 bases spanning the gap. The CDR3 has 12 amino acids. Germline V gives CDR1 MDHEN, CDR2 SYDVKM. The chain recombines TRBV28 with TRBJ1-2; D is uncertain. The source is an adult who received the AZD1222 COVID-19 vaccine. Specimen: peripheral blood, collected 28 days after the second AZD1222 dose. CDR3 DNA sequence: TGTGCCAGCAGCCGTGAACCCTTTGGCTACACCTTC. It encodes CASSREPFGYTF.